A single sample gave rise to the 25 T cell receptor beta chains below, sequenced in a study of response to subunit inactivated influenza vaccine. TCRdb itself ran the RT-PCR reads through MiXCR, one entry per CDR3 protein. The sample has over 650,000 distinct CDR3 sequences, about a fifth seen once; the top ten hold around 9.9%. Sequenced here: PBMCs from blood, sampled approximately 5 days after vaccination. These receptor sequences come from a man aged 50 to 60 who received an inactivated influenza vaccine.

This clonotype was picked up many times. The chain couples TRBV5-1 to TRBJ2-3, with D possibly called TRBD1 or TRBD2 (5 bases each). The CDR3 covers 18 residues. CDR1 and CDR2 (germline): SGHRS, YFSETQ. Trimming cost V 0 bases and J 3 bases, with 20 bases left between them. The CDR3 DNA is TGCGCCAGCAGCTTGGGGTTCGGGACCCAAGGAGGAACAGATACGCAGTATTTT. Amino acid sequence: CASSLGFGTQGGTDTQYF.

This clonotype was observed a few times. CDR3 sequence reads: CASSTGLAGVPSTDTQYF. As DNA, the CDR3 is TGTGCCAGCAGCACAGGACTAGCGGGAGTTCCTAGCACAGATACGCAGTATTTT. The chain is built from TRBV4-2 and TRBJ2-3; 13 positions agree with TRBD2. Germline CDR1 is LGHNA and CDR2 is YNFKEQ. The length of the CDR3 is 18 residues. The V and J ends lost 5 bases and 0 bases, in that order; junction bases with no gene match: 8.

The chain carries TRBV7-2 and TRBJ2-7; TRBD2 matches at 8 bases. Germline lookup yields CDR1 SGHTA and CDR2 FQGNSA. V was pared by 6 bases and J by 0 bases, with 7 bases of the junction left unmatched. The CDR3 has 15 amino acids. As DNA, the CDR3 is TGTGCCAGCAGTGGTCCTGGACTAGCCTCCTACGAGCAGTACTTC. This sequence encodes CASSGPGLASYEQYF.

The rearrangement uses TRBV4-3 and TRBJ1-4; 9 positions agree with TRBD1. Trimming at V came to 3 bases and at J to 7 bases, leaving 6 bases not matched to a gene. The CDR3 sequence is 15 residues long. In germline, CDR1 is LGHNA, CDR2 YSLEER. The CDR3 loop reads CASSQIGGQGEKLFF. The CDR3 nucleotides are TGCGCCAGCAGCCAGATTGGGGGACAGGGTGAAAAACTGTTTTTT.

The table lists this clonotype with a few counts. The chain employs TRBV7-2 and TRBJ2-7, with TRBD2 matching over 9 bases. There are 16 residues in the CDR3. V shed 1 base and J 4 bases; nucleotides not matched to a gene: 8. Germline CDR1 SGHTA, CDR2 FQGNSA. The CDR3 DNA reads as TGTGCCAGCAGCTTAGGATGGCGGGGGGGTGGATACGAGCAGTACTTC. Translating gives CASSLGWRGGGYEQYF.

In the case of this clonotype: A clone one base away is much larger, so this may be a read error. The chain carries TRBV20-1 and TRBJ2-5; no reliable D call. Germline CDR1 DFQATT, CDR2 SNEGSKA (reference sequence). There are 9 residues in the CDR3. V was shortened by 3 bases and J by 12 bases, with 8 bases between the two germline ends. In DNA form, the CDR3 reads TGCAGTGCTAGCATAGTAGAGTACTTC. It encodes CSASIVEYF.

A few counts support this clonotype. The rearrangement links TRBV6-4 to TRBJ1-6; the match to TRBD1 covers 10 bases. Germline loops: CDR1 MRHNA, CDR2 SNTAGT. V lost 4 bases to trimming and J lost 10 bases; unmatched junction nucleotides: 10. The CDR3 is 16 residues long. The CDR3 DNA sequence: TGTGCCAGCAGTGCAACCACCGGACAGGGGGGGTCACCCCTCCACTTT. This sequence encodes CASSATTGQGGSPLHF.

This clonotype was counted many times. This chain uses TRBV7-2 with TRBJ1-1, with 7 bases fitting TRBD1. Germline V gene lookup returns CDR1 SGHTA and CDR2 FQGNSA. V lost 6 bases, J lost 4 bases, and 11 bases stayed unmatched. There are 15 residues in the CDR3. The CDR3 DNA follows: TGTGCCAGCAGTTTGCGACCAGGGGGAGGCACTGAAGCTTTCTTT. Translation gives CASSLRPGGGTEAFF.

V usage is TRBV19 and J usage is TRBJ2-1, with 8 bases lining up with TRBD2. The trim removed 3 bases at V and 0 bases at J, leaving 10 bases unmatched. CDR3 length: 18 residues. The germline gives CDR1 LNHDA, CDR2 SQIVND (reference sequence). CDR3 sequence (DNA): TGTGCCAGTAGTATTCGAAAGACTAGCGCTCACTCCTACAATGAGCAGTTCTTC. Translated: CASSIRKTSAHSYNEQFF.

This clonotype was recorded at least ten times. This sequence joins TRBV12-3 or TRBV12-4 and TRBJ1-4; D perhaps matches TRBD1 (5 bases). The CDR3 has 11 amino acids. V shed 3 bases and J shed 11 bases, with 7 bases lying between them. The CDR3 region has the DNA TGTGCCAGCAGTTTTGGGGGGAAACTGTTTTTT. Translation: CASSFGGKLFF.

The chain has TRBV7-9 and TRBJ2-7, with TRBD1 identical over 10 bases. After removal of 6 bases from V and 3 bases from J, the junction contained 8 bases not matched to a gene. The V gene's germline CDR1 is SEHNR and CDR2 FQNEAQ (reference sequence). The CDR3 is 15 residues long. DNA of the CDR3: TGTGCCAGCAGTCCCACCCGGGACAGGGGCTACGAGCAGTACTTC. Its protein is CASSPTRDRGYEQYF.

This clonotype was seen at least ten times. The chain joins TRBV29-1 to TRBJ2-7, with TRBD1 matching 8 bases. Looked up from germline, CDR1 is SQVTM and CDR2 is ANQGSEA. The CDR3 totals 15 residues. After removal of 7 bases from V and 4 bases from J, the junction contained 15 bases not matched to a gene. CDR3 in amino acids: CSDHLGRGLRYEQYF. The CDR3 nucleotides read TGCAGCGATCACTTGGGCAGGGGGCTTAGGTACGAGCAGTACTTC.

This clonotype showed up just a few times. The genes are TRBV11-1 and TRBJ2-2; D remains unclear. This CDR3 is built from 18 residues. V was trimmed by 2 bases and J by 7 bases, leaving 23 bases between them. From germline, CDR1 is SGHAT and CDR2 FQDESV (reference sequence). The CDR3 is CASSLPLWVGRVGGELFF. The CDR3 nucleotides read TGTGCCAGCAGCTTACCCCTTTGGGTCGGCCGCGTTGGCGGGGAGCTGTTTTTT.

This clonotype was observed at least ten times. The CDR3 bases are TGTGCCAGCAGCTTTCAGGGGGGGCTAGCAACTAATGAAAAACTGTTTTTT. Translation gives CASSFQGGLATNEKLFF. The chain joins TRBV7-8 to TRBJ1-4; 7 nucleotides match TRBD1. The CDR3 contains 17 residues. The junction had 7 bases not matched to a gene; V was cut back by 3 bases and J by 0 bases. Germline lookup yields CDR1 SGHVS and CDR2 FQNEAQ.

This clonotype was counted once. The J gene is TRBJ1-2, the V gene TRBV19, with D unresolved. Germline V gene sequence: CDR1 LNHDA, CDR2 SQIVND (reference sequence). The V gene lost 8 bases and the J gene lost 4 bases, with 17 bases spanning the gap. The CDR3 extends over 14 amino acids. CDR3 protein: CASSPAGFFYGYTF. CDR3 DNA: TGTGCCAGTTCACCCGCTGGGTTTTTCTATGGCTACACCTTC. Filled out from reference TRBV19 and TRBJ1-2, the complete variable domain reads DGGITQSPKYLFRKEGQNVTLSCEQNLNHDAMYWYRQDPGQGLRLIYYSQIVNDFQKGDIAEGYSVSREKKESFPLTVTSAQKNPTAFYLCASSPAGFFYGYTFGSGTRLTVV.

The V call is TRBV4-3, the J call TRBJ1-2; D gene unclear. The CDR3 runs to 14 residues. Trimming took 4 bases from V and 5 from J, leaving 14 bases between them. CDR1 and CDR2 (germline): LGHNA, YSLEER. The CDR3 DNA follows: TGCGCCAGCAGCCCCGGACGGGCGAATTATGGCTACACCTTC. This translates into CASSPGRANYGYTF.

The CDR3 DNA sequence: TGTGCCACCAGTGATTTGAGCAGGGGGAGGAACACCGGGGAGCTGTTTTTT. Translated, it gives CATSDLSRGRNTGELFF. The genes are TRBV24-1 and TRBJ2-2; 7 bases are shared with TRBD1. J gave up 1 base and V 0 bases, and 4 bases lay outside the gene matches. This CDR3 region has 17 residues. The germline gives CDR1 KGHDR, CDR2 SFDVKD.

This clonotype came up a few times. This rearrangement joins TRBV18 to TRBJ2-1; TRBD2 aligns across 9 bases. With 6 bases clipped from V and 12 bases from J, the junction kept 6 bases outside the gene matches. The CDR3 runs to 12 residues. Looked up from germline, CDR1 is KGHSH and CDR2 is LQKENI. The CDR3 is CASSPTSGVQFF. DNA of the CDR3: TGTGCCAGCTCGCCGACTAGCGGTGTGCAGTTCTTC.

The chain is built from TRBV20-1 and TRBJ2-7, with TRBD1 as a possible D gene (6 bases). V was clipped by 4 bases and J by 7 bases, with 14 bases between them. Germline assignment: CDR1 DFQATT and CDR2 SNEGSKA (reference sequence). This CDR3 region has 12 residues. The CDR3 DNA follows: TGCAGTGCTAACGACCAGGGGCTGGAGCAGTACTTC. Translation gives CSANDQGLEQYF.

This rearrangement joins TRBV7-9 to TRBJ2-2, with TRBD1 matching 9 bases. Germline V gene lookup returns CDR1 SEHNR and CDR2 FQNEAQ (reference sequence). V dropped 8 bases and J dropped 7; count of bases not matched to a gene: 17. This CDR3 has 17 residues. As DNA, the CDR3 is TGTGCCAGCGGTACCGTACCGGGACAGGGTGCTTACGGGGAGCTGTTTTTT. It specifies CASGTVPGQGAYGELFF.

The chain carries TRBV20-1 and TRBJ2-1, with 10 bases that match TRBD2. From germline, CDR1 is DFQATT and CDR2 SNEGSKA (reference sequence). V lost 3 bases and J lost 8; bases outside the gene matches: 7. The CDR3 is 14 residues long. The CDR3 DNA follows: TGCAGTGCTAGCACAGCGGGAGGGAGGGATGAGCAGTTCTTC. This encodes CSASTAGGRDEQFF.

The chain carries TRBV11-2 and TRBJ2-7, with a weak D call TRBD1 (6 bases). V lost 5 bases, J lost 6 bases, and 11 bases lay in between. Germline assignment: CDR1 SGHAT and CDR2 FQNNGV. The CDR3 contains 12 residues. CDR3 nucleotides: TGTGCCAGCAGCGGAAGGGGGTTCGAGCAGTACTTC. It is translated as CASSGRGFEQYF.

This chain joins TRBV5-6 and TRBJ1-4; no firm D call. CDR1 and CDR2 from the germline V gene are SGHDT and YYEEEE. The length of the CDR3 is 14 residues. Trimming took off 4 bases at V and 4 bases at J, with 11 bases between the two ends. The CDR3 nucleotides read TGTGCCAGCAGCCGCTCAGGTTTTAATGAAAAACTGTTTTTT. It is translated as CASSRSGFNEKLFF.

The table lists this clonotype with a few counts. The rearrangement links TRBV2 to TRBJ2-7; 9 nucleotides agree with TRBD1. This CDR3 spans 14 amino acids. Germline V lookup: CDR1 SNHLY, CDR2 FYNNEI. V trimming: 5 bases; J trimming: 6 bases; junction bases outside the gene matches: 8. The CDR3 bases are TGTGCCAGCAGTAGGGACAGGGCGACCGGCGAGCAGTACTTC. The encoded protein is CASSRDRATGEQYF. Variable domain in full (rest from reference TRBV2 and TRBJ2-7): EPEVTQTPSHQVTQMGQEVILRCVPISNHLYFYWYRQILGQKVEFLVSFYNNEISEKSEIFDDQFSVERPDGSNFTLKIRSTKLEDSAMYFCASSRDRATGEQYFGPGTRLTVT.

The chain has TRBV7-2 and TRBJ2-3; TRBD1 matches 9 bases. V trimming: 7 bases; J trimming: 4 bases; junction bases outside the gene matches: 12. The CDR3 loop spans 16 amino acids. Germline V gene lookup returns CDR1 SGHTA and CDR2 FQGNSA. The CDR3 DNA reads TGTGCCAGCACCCCGTCGCAGACAGGGGGATCAGATACGCAGTATTTT. Amino acids: CASTPSQTGGSDTQYF.